This TCR beta chain was identified during a study of blood T cell repertoires in COVID-19. Looking at the study overall: Collection of acute and convalescent COVID-19 samples took place in the United States, Italy and Spain. The cDNA or gDNA used as material had been derived from T cells, B-cell-depleted T cells, or PBMCs.

There are 13 residues in the CDR3. The V end was cut by 7 bases, the J end by 1 base, with 10 bases between. Before being deemed recovered, Cohort 3 donors had two negative PCRs, clearance, or symptom resolution. Assay used: immunoSEQ multiplex PCR; TCRdb lists only in-frame clones, some missing. The sample holds approximately 350,000 clones, 85% to 90% seen once. This sequence was found in a man aged 18 to 30 who had recovered from COVID-19. The chain uses TRBV12-3 or TRBV12-4 and TRBJ1-1; D unclear. Sample: PBMCs or T cells enriched from blood (not recorded which). CDR3 in amino acids: CASTFLRNTEAFF. DNA for the CDR3: TGTGCCAGCACTTTTCTTAGGAACACTGAAGCTTTCTTT.